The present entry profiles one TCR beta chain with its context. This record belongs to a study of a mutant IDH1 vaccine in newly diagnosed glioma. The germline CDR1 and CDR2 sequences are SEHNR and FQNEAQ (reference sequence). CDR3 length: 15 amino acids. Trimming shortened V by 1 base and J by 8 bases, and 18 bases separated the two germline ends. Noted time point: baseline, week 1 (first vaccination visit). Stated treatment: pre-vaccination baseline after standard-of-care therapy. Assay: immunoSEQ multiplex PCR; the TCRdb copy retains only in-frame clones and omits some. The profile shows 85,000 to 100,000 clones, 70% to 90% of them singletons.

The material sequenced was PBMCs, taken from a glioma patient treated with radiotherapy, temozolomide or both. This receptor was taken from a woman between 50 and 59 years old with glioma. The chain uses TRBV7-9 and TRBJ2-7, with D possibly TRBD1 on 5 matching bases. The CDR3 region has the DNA TGTGCCAGCAGCTTAGTCAGGGCTACGAAAGACAAGCAGTACTTC. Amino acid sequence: CASSLVRATKDKQYF.